One sample yielded the 22 T cell receptor beta chains listed below, sequenced in a study of T cells after somatic rescue of genetic block (dated by TCRdb to about 2020). Libraries were built with the immunoSEQ multiplex PCR assay. TCRdb carries this immuneACCESS record with in-frame sequences only. Its versions omit some clonotypes, under half of them owing to an unresolved V gene in the studies checked, with the rest unexplained. This sample comprises under 150,000 clones, about 89% of them detected only once. Of the sample, approximately 1.3% falls within the top ten clones. The sample comprised peripheral blood mononuclear cells (PBMCs). All receptors come from a woman aged 18 to 35.

This rearrangement joins TRBV28 to TRBJ1-2; 8 nucleotides align to TRBD1. Germline assignment: CDR1 MDHEN and CDR2 SYDVKM. This CDR3 is 13 amino acids long. J lost 7 bases, V lost 3 bases, and 4 bases had no gene match. CDR3 bases: TGTGCCAGCAGTTTTCAGGGGGCTGGTGGCTACACCTTC. Protein product: CASSFQGAGGYTF.

This clone was counted a single time. CDR3 region: CASSFSGTSGELFF. As DNA, the CDR3 is TGCGCCAGCAGCTTTTCCGGGACTAGCGGGGAGCTGTTTTTT. The chain recombines TRBV5-1 with TRBJ2-2, with 8 bases identical to TRBD2. V was pared by 2 bases and J by 7 bases, with 4 bases of the junction left unmatched. This CDR3 has 14 residues. Germline values: CDR1 SGHRS, CDR2 YFSETQ.

V is TRBV9 and J is TRBJ1-3; no clear D. The CDR3 runs 18 residues. V was cut by 4 bases and J by 0 bases, with 20 bases left in between. Germline lookup yields CDR1 SGDLS and CDR2 YYNGEE. The CDR3 loop is CASSPLGSLVGSGNTIYF. The CDR3, as DNA: TGTGCCAGCAGCCCCCTCGGGTCCCTCGTCGGCTCTGGAAACACCATATATTTT.

The chain has TRBV5-1 and TRBJ2-3; 13 bases line up with TRBD2. The V segment lost 0 bases and the J segment 2 bases; nucleotides outside the gene matches: 6. Germline values: CDR1 SGHRS, CDR2 YFSETQ. CDR3 size: 18 residues. CDR3: CASSLDGLAGASTDTQYF. The DNA for the CDR3 is TGCGCCAGCAGCTTGGATGGACTAGCGGGGGCCTCCACAGATACGCAGTATTTT.

The chain has TRBV6-1 and TRBJ1-4; D ambiguous. Trimming took off 2 bases at V and 10 bases at J, with 14 bases between the two ends. The CDR3 length is 14 residues. Germline V gene lookup returns CDR1 MNHNS and CDR2 SASEGT. The CDR3 loop is CASSEFGDTGKLFF. CDR3 sequence (DNA): TGTGCCAGCAGTGAATTTGGGGATACGGGAAAACTGTTTTTT.

This sequence joins TRBV7-9 and TRBJ1-3; TRBD1 might be the D (5 bases). V lost 11 bases, J lost 0 bases, and 11 bases lay in between. The CDR3 runs to 13 residues. Germline V CDR1 and CDR2: SEHNR, FQNEAQ (reference sequence). This CDR3 reads CAGTARSGNTIYF. The CDR3 DNA follows: TGTGCCGGGACGGCGCGCTCTGGAAACACCATATATTTT.

The rearrangement uses TRBV7-3 and TRBJ1-6, with D possibly being TRBD1 (5 bases). Looked up from germline, CDR1 is SGHTA and CDR2 is FQGTGA. V lost 0 bases and J lost 7, with 10 bases in between. The CDR3 consists of 15 residues. The CDR3 spells CASSLTGQGNSPLHF. CDR3 coding DNA: TGTGCCAGCAGCTTAACGGGTCAGGGAAATTCACCCCTCCACTTT.

The count of this clone is one. The chain couples TRBV7-3 to TRBJ2-4, with TRBD2 matching over 7 bases. CDR3 length equals 15 residues. Germline V lookup: CDR1 SGHTA, CDR2 FQGTGA. J lost 10 bases, V lost 2 bases, and 11 bases had no gene match. CDR3 DNA: TGTGCCAGCAGCTTATGGGAGGGAGCGGGGTCGATTCAGTACTTC. Encoded protein: CASSLWEGAGSIQYF. Drawing the rest from reference TRBV7-3 and TRBJ2-4, the complete variable domain is GAGVSQTPSNKVTEKGKYVELRCDPISGHTALYWYRQSLGQGPEFLIYFQGTGAADDSGLPNDRFFAVRPEGSVSTLKIQRTERGDSAVYLCASSLWEGAGSIQYFGAGTRLSVL.

V and J are TRBV7-9 and TRBJ1-6; D remains ambiguous. The CDR3 is 15 amino acids. The V and J ends lost 11 bases and 1 base respectively, with 15 bases between them. Germline lookup yields CDR1 SEHNR and CDR2 FQNEAQ (reference sequence). Here the CDR3 reads CAVPTGSSYNSPLHF. The CDR3 nucleotides are TGTGCCGTCCCGACGGGGAGTTCCTATAATTCACCCCTCCACTTT.

CDR3 residues: CATTRGGLGTEAFF. CDR3 DNA: TGTGCCACCACAAGGGGGGGTTTGGGCACTGAAGCTTTCTTT. V and J are TRBV27 and TRBJ1-1; D may be TRBD1 (6 bases). Germline V CDR1 and CDR2: MNHEY, SMNVEV (reference sequence). V lost 10 bases, J lost 4 bases, and 19 bases lay in between. This CDR3 comprises 14 residues.

The rearrangement uses TRBV7-9 and TRBJ1-5; D remains ambiguous. The CDR3 consists of 15 residues. CDR1 and CDR2 (germline): SEHNR, FQNEAQ (reference sequence). Trimming stripped 1 base from V and 0 bases from J, with 7 bases between. The CDR3 nucleotides are TGTGCCAGCAGCTTAGGAGGTATTAGCAATCAGCCCCAGCATTTT. Encoded protein: CASSLGGISNQPQHF.

This clone was seen once. The V and J genes are TRBV28 and TRBJ1-5; 8 bases agree with TRBD1. The CDR3 is made up of 15 amino acids. V shed 3 bases, J shed 2 bases, and the junction held 3 bases outside the gene matches. CDR1 and CDR2 from the germline V gene are MDHEN and SYDVKM. As DNA, the CDR3 is TGTGCCAGCAGTTTCGGACAGGGCGGCAATCAGCCCCAGCATTTT. As protein: CASSFGQGGNQPQHF.

The chain employs TRBV2 and TRBJ1-5, with D hard to call. CDR1 and CDR2 (germline): SNHLY, FYNNEI. Deletions cut 4 bases from V and 0 bases from J, with 7 bases between. The CDR3 loop spans 14 amino acids. This CDR3 reads CASSGGYSNQPQHF. The CDR3 nucleotides are TGTGCCAGCAGTGGCGGCTATAGCAATCAGCCCCAGCATTTT.

The chain has TRBV9 and TRBJ1-4; D is unresolved. Germline values: CDR1 SGDLS, CDR2 YYNGEE. The CDR3 is made up of 15 amino acids. V lost 3 bases, J lost 0 bases, and 9 bases lay in between. In DNA, the CDR3 is TGTGCCAGCAGCGAGGAACAAGCAACTAATGAAAAACTGTTTTTT. It translates to CASSEEQATNEKLFF.

This sequence joins TRBV6-5 and TRBJ2-2; D unresolved. Trimming removed 4 bases at V and 3 bases at J, with 9 bases between. The germline CDR1 and CDR2 sequences are MNHEY and SVGAGI. This CDR3 is 14 amino acids long. The CDR3 reads CASSWDRYTGELFF. CDR3 coding DNA: TGTGCCAGCAGTTGGGATAGATACACCGGGGAGCTGTTTTTT.

This clone showed up just a few times. The chain links TRBV10-2 to TRBJ2-7, with a weak D call TRBD2 (6 bases). There are 15 residues in the CDR3. Trimming removed 5 bases from V and 0 bases from J, with 14 bases in between. Germline values: CDR1 WSHSY, CDR2 SAAADI. The chain's CDR3 is CASSSLGGSSYEQYF. The CDR3 DNA reads as TGCGCCAGCAGTTCCCTCGGGGGTTCCTCCTACGAGCAGTACTTC.

The sample holds one count of this clone. This specimen includes other DNA sequences encoding the same CDR3. The chain is built from TRBV19 and TRBJ2-5, with D perhaps TRBD2 (6 bases). Germline CDR1 reads LNHDA; CDR2 reads SQIVND (reference sequence). The CDR3 is 11 residues long. Trimming took 6 bases from V and 4 from J, leaving 6 bases between them. The CDR3 loop is CASRGGETQYF. DNA of the CDR3: TGTGCCAGTAGGGGGGGAGAGACCCAGTACTTC. The complete variable domain, with remaining parts taken from reference TRBV19 and TRBJ2-5, reads DGGITQSPKYLFRKEGQNVTLSCEQNLNHDAMYWYRQDPGQGLRLIYYSQIVNDFQKGDIAEGYSVSREKKESFPLTVTSAQKNPTAFYLCASRGGETQYFGPGTRLLVL.

The V call is TRBV5-1, the J call TRBJ2-5, with 7 bases fitting TRBD1. The germline gives CDR1 SGHRS, CDR2 YFSETQ. Trimming cost V 5 bases and J 3 bases; bases outside gene matches: 13. The CDR3 is 16 residues long. CDR3 loop: CASRPGTAYSEETQYF. CDR3 bases: TGCGCCAGCAGACCCGGGACAGCTTACTCTGAAGAGACCCAGTACTTC.

V is TRBV10-3 and J is TRBJ1-2; possible D gene TRBD1, 5 bases. The CDR3 is made up of 13 amino acids. Germline V gene lookup returns CDR1 ENHRY and CDR2 SYGVKD. V lost 0 bases to trimming and J lost 8 bases, with 10 bases between them. CDR3 in amino acids: CAISESQGVGYTF. The CDR3 DNA is TGTGCCATCAGTGAGTCTCAGGGAGTGGGCTACACCTTC.

This rearrangement joins TRBV6-5 to TRBJ1-1; TRBD1 matches 10 bases. Germline values: CDR1 MNHEY, CDR2 SVGAGI. The CDR3 has 15 residues. Trimming cost V 5 bases and J 0 bases; bases outside gene matches: 3. CDR3: CASSRQGAVNTEAFF. As DNA, the CDR3 is TGTGCCAGCAGTCGACAGGGGGCAGTGAACACTGAAGCTTTCTTT.

CDR3: CASSMAQGGDTQYF. CDR3 bases: TGTGCCAGTAGTATGGCCCAGGGAGGAGATACGCAGTATTTT. V usage is TRBV19 and J usage is TRBJ2-3, with a weak D call TRBD2 (6 bases). Trimming stripped 3 bases from V and 5 bases from J, with 12 bases between. CDR1 and CDR2 (germline): LNHDA, SQIVND (reference sequence). The CDR3 covers 14 residues.

The V gene is TRBV6-5, the J gene TRBJ2-7, with 7 bases aligning to TRBD1. V was pared by 6 bases and J by 12 bases, with 17 bases of the junction left unmatched. The germline gives CDR1 MNHEY, CDR2 SVGAGI. The CDR3 length is 14 residues. The CDR3 is CASSSTRQGPVSYF. The CDR3, as DNA: TGTGCCAGCAGCTCTACTCGACAGGGTCCCGTTTCGTACTTC.